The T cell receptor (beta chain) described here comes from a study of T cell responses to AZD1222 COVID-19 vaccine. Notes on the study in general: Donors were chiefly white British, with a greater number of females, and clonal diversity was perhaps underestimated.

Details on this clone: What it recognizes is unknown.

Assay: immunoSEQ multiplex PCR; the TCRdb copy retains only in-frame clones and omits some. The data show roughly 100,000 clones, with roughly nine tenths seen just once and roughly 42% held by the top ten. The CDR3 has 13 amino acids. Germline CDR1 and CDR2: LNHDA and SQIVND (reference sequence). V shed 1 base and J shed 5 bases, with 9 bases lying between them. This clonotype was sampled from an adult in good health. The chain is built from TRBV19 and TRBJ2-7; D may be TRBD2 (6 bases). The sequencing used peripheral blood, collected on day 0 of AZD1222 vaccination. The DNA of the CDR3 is TGTGCCAGTAGTATAGTTCGCGGGGACGAGCAGTACTTC. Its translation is CASSIVRGDEQYF.